These T cell receptor beta chains were read from a single sample in a study of blood T cell repertoires in COVID-19. The data were produced by immunoSEQ multiplex PCR, yet TCRdb's version contains in-frame clones alone and is incomplete. The table has hundreds of thousands of clones, around 83% seen once. Sequenced material: peripheral blood. These receptors came from an elderly man with acute or convalescent COVID-19. Each CDR3 is given with its conserved first and last residue. The D gene is left open where the match is weak. Clone size is shown for a subset of rows, as once, few, many or a class of expanded clone.

few,TRBJ1-2,TRBD1,TRBV3-1/TRBV3-2,CASSQSHRGNYGYTF,TGTGCCAGCAGCCAATCGCACAGGGGTAACTATGGCTACACCTTC
-,TRBJ1-5,-,TRBV24-1,CATSGQGNQPQHF,TGTGCCACCAGTGGGCAGGGGAACCAGCCCCAGCATTTT
-,TRBJ2-7,-,TRBV2,CASSPTGSSYEQYF,TGTGCCAGCAGTCCCACAGGGAGCTCCTACGAGCAGTACTTC
-,TRBJ1-2,-,TRBV28,CASSLGARRVGGYTF,TGTGCCAGCAGCCTAGGGGCCAGGCGCGTAGGGGGCTACACCTTC
-,TRBJ1-2,-,TRBV6-5,CASSYARGSNYGYTF,TGTGCCAGCAGTTACGCCAGGGGTTCTAACTATGGCTACACCTTC
once,TRBJ2-7,TRBD2,TRBV2,CASSEGWGGPTYEQYF,TGTGCCAGCAGTGAAGGTTGGGGGGGACCAACCTACGAGCAGTACTTC
-,TRBJ2-3,TRBD1,TRBV18,CASSFTGTGVDTQYF,TGTGCCAGCTCATTCACCGGGACAGGGGTGGATACGCAGTATTTT
once,TRBJ2-7,TRBD1,TRBV6-5,CASLPGQPRYEQYF,TGTGCCAGTCTGCCGGGACAGCCCCGCTACGAGCAGTACTTC
-,TRBJ2-5,-,TRBV7-2,CASSTDVGETQYF,TGTGCCAGCAGCACAGATGTTGGGGAGACCCAGTACTTC
few,TRBJ1-1,-,TRBV3-1/TRBV3-2,CASSPRGGLRAEAFF,TGTGCCAGCAGCCCCCGGGGGGGTTTGAGGGCTGAAGCTTTCTTT
once,TRBJ1-5,-,TRBV19,CASSITDYSNQPQHF,TGTGCCAGTAGTATTACTGACTATAGCAATCAGCCCCAGCATTTT
-,TRBJ2-3,-,TRBV18,CASSPHGGRVTDTQYF,TGTGCCAGCTCACCACACGGGGGGCGGGTCACAGATACGCAGTATTTT
-,TRBJ1-2,TRBD1,TRBV6-5,CASRRTGGRNYGYTF,TGTGCCAGCAGACGAACAGGGGGCAGAAACTATGGCTACACCTTC
-,TRBJ1-1,-,TRBV25-1,CASRITGESTEAFF,TGTGCCAGCAGAATAACAGGAGAGAGCACTGAAGCTTTCTTT
-,TRBJ2-1,TRBD2,TRBV5-1,CASSSGASGVSSYNEQFF,TGCGCCAGCAGCTCTGGGGCTAGCGGGGTGAGCTCCTACAATGAGCAGTTCTTC
-,TRBJ1-5,TRBD1,TRBV30,CAWSVRSGGQPQHF,TGTGCCTGGAGTGTACGGTCAGGGGGTCAGCCCCAGCATTTT
-,TRBJ2-7,-,TRBV27,CASSAYPRDSWDLTEQYF,TGTGCCAGCAGTGCCTATCCCAGGGACAGCTGGGACTTGACAGAGCAGTACTTC
-,TRBJ2-3,-,TRBV6-5,CASRVSGGNTQYF,TGTGCCAGCAGGGTATCGGGCGGGAATACGCAGTATTTT
-,TRBJ2-7,-,TRBV27,CASSLSGGGITYEQYF,TGTGCCAGCAGTTTATCTGGTGGCGGAATAACCTACGAGCAGTACTTC
-,TRBJ1-1,-,TRBV25-1,CASTIGQRTEAFF,TGTGCCAGCACCATCGGACAGCGCACTGAAGCTTTCTTT
-,TRBJ2-3,TRBD2,TRBV19,CASSKGPGLAVVDTQYF,TGTGCCAGTAGTAAGGGCCCCGGACTAGCGGTGGTTGATACGCAGTATTTT
once,TRBJ1-2,-,TRBV5-6,CASSLVGLGTF,-
-,TRBJ2-5,-,TRBV3-1/TRBV3-2,CASSQDHEAETQYF,TGTGCCAGCAGCCAAGATCACGAAGCAGAGACCCAGTACTTC
-,TRBJ2-1,TRBD2,TRBV5-1,CASSLYTGDFGGSGEQFF,TGCGCCAGCAGCTTATATACCGGGGATTTTGGCGGGAGTGGGGAGCAGTTCTTC
-,TRBJ2-7,-,TRBV5-1,CASSLAGWSEQYF,TGCGCCAGCAGCTTGGCTGGCTGGAGCGAGCAGTACTTC
-,TRBJ2-7,TRBD1,TRBV6-5,CASGTLGQGYEQYF,TGTGCCAGCGGAACCTTGGGACAGGGGTACGAGCAGTACTTC
once,TRBJ1-3,-,TRBV2,CASSGLISGNTIYF,TGTGCCAGCAGTGGACTTATCTCTGGAAACACCATATATTTT
few,TRBJ1-5,TRBD1,TRBV19,CASSPRTGWSNQPQHF,TGTGCCAGTAGTCCGCGGACAGGGTGGAGCAATCAGCCCCAGCATTTT
-,TRBJ2-1,-,TRBV19,CASSPTRGRVSYNEQFF,TGTGCCAGTAGTCCAACTCGCGGGCGGGTCTCCTACAATGAGCAGTTCTTC
-,TRBJ1-5,-,TRBV2,CASSEPLLSGNQPQHF,TGTGCCAGCAGTGAGCCGCTCCTCTCGGGGAATCAGCCCCAGCATTTT
-,TRBJ1-1,-,TRBV5-4,CASSIGTGEAFF,TGTGCCAGCAGCATCGGAACGGGAGAAGCTTTCTTT
-,TRBJ2-2,TRBD1,TRBV5-1,CASTATTGTGSTGELFF,TGCGCCAGTACCGCCACAACCGGGACAGGGAGCACCGGGGAGCTGTTTTTT
-,TRBJ2-6,TRBD1,TRBV2,CASVSGTGVSGANVLTF,TGTGCCAGCGTATCCGGGACAGGGGTGTCTGGGGCCAACGTCCTGACTTTC
-,TRBJ1-2,-,TRBV30,CAWSSLGHNYGYTF,TGTGCCTGGAGCTCCCTTGGCCATAACTATGGCTACACCTTC
-,TRBJ2-1,-,TRBV5-6,CASSLVRGPLNEQFF,TGTGCCAGCAGCTTGGTAAGGGGCCCACTCAATGAGCAGTTCTTC
-,TRBJ1-4,-,TRBV3-1/TRBV3-2,CASSQDPQADEKLFF,TGTGCCAGCAGCCAAGATCCCCAGGCAGATGAAAAACTGTTTTTT
few,TRBJ1-5,-,TRBV2,CASRALQVGNQPQHF,TGTGCCAGCAGGGCCCTGCAGGTGGGCAATCAGCCCCAGCATTTT
-,TRBJ2-7,TRBD2,TRBV3-1/TRBV3-2,CASSQVLAGGGSYEQYF,TGTGCCAGCAGCCAAGTACTAGCGGGAGGTGGATCCTACGAGCAGTACTTC
few,TRBJ1-5,TRBD1,TRBV3-1/TRBV3-2,CASSQMGTGLPGQPQHF,TGTGCCAGCAGCCAAATGGGGACAGGTCTCCCGGGTCAGCCCCAGCATTTT
-,TRBJ1-2,-,TRBV14,CASSHLRGLGNYGYTF,TGTGCCAGCAGCCATTTACGAGGGTTAGGGAACTATGGCTACACCTTC
-,TRBJ2-5,-,TRBV5-4,CASSKQGGQETQYF,TGTGCCAGCAGCAAGCAGGGAGGTCAAGAGACCCAGTACTTC
few,TRBJ2-3,TRBD2,TRBV2,CASISGLAETDTQYF,TGTGCCAGCATTAGCGGACTAGCGGAGACAGATACGCAGTATTTT
-,TRBJ2-1,TRBD2,TRBV6-6,CASRTSGGDYNEQFF,TGTGCCAGCAGGACTAGCGGGGGGGATTACAATGAGCAGTTCTTC
-,TRBJ1-6,TRBD1,TRBV7-2,CASSLQGAGNSPLHF,TGTGCCAGCAGCTTACAGGGGGCGGGTAATTCACCCCTCCACTTT
-,TRBJ2-7,TRBD1,TRBV11-1,CASSIGQESLPYEQYF,TGTGCCAGCAGCATCGGACAGGAATCCCTCCCCTACGAGCAGTACTTC
-,TRBJ1-4,-,TRBV18,CASSPPSRGGYEKLFF,TGTGCCAGCTCACCACCCTCCCGGGGAGGATATGAAAAACTGTTTTTT
-,TRBJ2-7,-,TRBV24-1,CATSDSVFYEQYF,TGTGCCACCAGTGATTCCGTGTTCTACGAGCAGTACTTC
-,TRBJ2-1,TRBD2,TRBV29-1,CSVVGVAGGPRHEQFF,TGCAGCGTTGTAGGTGTAGCGGGAGGACCGAGGCATGAGCAGTTCTTC
-,TRBJ2-7,-,TRBV29-1,CSVGETHEQYF,TGCAGCGTCGGAGAGACGCACGAGCAGTACTTC
-,TRBJ1-2,-,TRBV6-5,CASRDGTVENGYTF,TGTGCCAGCAGGGACGGGACTGTAGAGAATGGCTACACCTTC
-,TRBJ2-2,TRBD2,TRBV7-9,CASSTRLAGGPGELFF,TGTGCCAGCAGCACCCGGCTAGCGGGAGGCCCCGGGGAGCTGTTTTTT
once,TRBJ1-2,-,TRBV18,CASSPRGEAYGYTF,TGTGCCAGCTCACCAAGAGGGGAGGCCTATGGCTACACCTTC
-,TRBJ1-2,-,TRBV4-2,CASSPASAKSNYGYTF,TGTGCCAGCAGCCCCGCCAGCGCAAAATCAAACTATGGCTACACCTTC
-,TRBJ1-1,TRBD1,TRBV5-1,CASSPIGTGGGTEAFF,TGCGCCAGCAGTCCAATTGGGACAGGGGGAGGAACTGAAGCTTTCTTT